The 7 T cell receptor beta chains below come from one sample, sequenced in a study of blood T cell repertoires in COVID-19. The table came from immunoSEQ multiplex PCR; TCRdb's copy has only in-frame clones and leaves some out. Here the sample spans about 230,000 clones, approximately 80% being singletons. The sequenced sample consisted of peripheral blood. These receptors originate from a man aged 35 to 55 who had recovered from COVID-19.

The chain combines TRBV7-8 with TRBJ2-5, with 14 bases identical to TRBD2. V dropped 1 base and J dropped 9; count of bases not matched to a gene: 1. CDR1 and CDR2 from the germline V gene are SGHVS and FQNEAQ. CDR3 length: 14 residues. The CDR3 DNA reads TGTGCCAGCAGCTTAGGGGGACTAGCGGGGGCCCAGTACTTC. It encodes CASSLGGLAGAQYF.

The chain uses TRBV29-1 and TRBJ1-2; 8 nucleotides match TRBD1. V shed 4 bases and J 7 bases; nucleotides not matched to a gene: 5. The CDR3 contains 12 residues. Germline CDR1 and CDR2: SQVTM and ANQGSEA. This chain's CDR3 is CSVVRTGFGYTF. The CDR3 DNA follows: TGCAGCGTTGTAAGGACAGGGTTTGGCTACACCTTC.

There are a few counts of this clone. V is TRBV2 and J is TRBJ2-7, with TRBD2 identical over 7 bases. Germline loops: CDR1 SNHLY, CDR2 FYNNEI. The CDR3 totals 14 residues. V gave up 6 bases and J gave up 3 bases; unmatched junction bases: 8. The CDR3 bases are TGTGCCAGCAGGCCCGGGACGGGAGGCTACGAGCAGTACTTC. Amino acids: CASRPGTGGYEQYF.

This clone appeared a few times. V usage is TRBV2 and J usage is TRBJ1-2, with D hard to call. The CDR3 has 12 residues. CDR1 and CDR2 (germline): SNHLY, FYNNEI. V dropped 11 bases and J dropped 7 bases, with 17 bases sitting between them. In nucleotides, the CDR3 is TGTGCCGAGCAGCGTTCCGTGGGTGGCTACACCTTC. It specifies CAEQRSVGGYTF.

The chain employs TRBV9 and TRBJ1-2, with 7 bases lining up with TRBD1. The CDR3 loop spans 15 amino acids. V dropped 2 bases and J dropped 6; count of bases not matched to a gene: 10. Germline lookup yields CDR1 SGDLS and CDR2 YYNGEE. This CDR3 is CASSVGTVVEHGYTF. In DNA, the CDR3 is TGTGCCAGCAGCGTTGGGACAGTAGTGGAGCATGGCTACACCTTC.

The rearrangement joins TRBV5-4 to TRBJ1-2; D perhaps matches TRBD1 (5 bases). Per the germline V gene, CDR1 is SGHNT and CDR2 is YYREEE (reference sequence). The CDR3 is 16 amino acids. The ends were cut back, 3 bases at V and 4 bases at J, with 19 bases in the middle. CDR3 sequence reads: CASSSPDTSFTYGYTF. The CDR3 DNA follows: TGTGCCAGCAGCTCTCCGGACACATCATTTACCTATGGCTACACCTTC.

This clone was recorded once. The CDR3 loop is CASSTPRLAGDTQYF. The CDR3 region has the DNA TGTGCCAGCAGCACACCTAGGCTGGCCGGGGATACGCAGTATTTT. The chain couples TRBV11-2 to TRBJ2-3, with D uncertain. Germline CDR1 SGHAT, CDR2 FQNNGV. The V end was cut by 5 bases, the J end by 6 bases, with 18 bases between. This CDR3 comprises 15 residues.